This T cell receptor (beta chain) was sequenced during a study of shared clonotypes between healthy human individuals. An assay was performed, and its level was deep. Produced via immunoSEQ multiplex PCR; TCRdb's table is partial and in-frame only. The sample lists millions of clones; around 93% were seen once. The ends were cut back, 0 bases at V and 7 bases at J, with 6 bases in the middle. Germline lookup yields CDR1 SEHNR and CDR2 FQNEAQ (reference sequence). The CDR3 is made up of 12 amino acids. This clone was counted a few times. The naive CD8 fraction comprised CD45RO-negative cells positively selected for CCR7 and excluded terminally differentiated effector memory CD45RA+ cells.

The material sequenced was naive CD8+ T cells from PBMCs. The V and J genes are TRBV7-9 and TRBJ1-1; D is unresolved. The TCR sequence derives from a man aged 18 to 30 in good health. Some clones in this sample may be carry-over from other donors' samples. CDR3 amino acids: CASSLARLEAFF. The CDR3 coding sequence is TGTGCCAGCAGCTTAGCGAGGCTTGAAGCTTTCTTT.